The 10 T cell receptor beta chains below come from one sample, sequenced in a study of response to subunit inactivated influenza vaccine. TCRdb re-called the RT-PCR reads through MiXCR, storing one row per CDR3 protein. In the table there are hundreds of thousands of distinct CDR3 sequences, 11% of which are singletons. This sample also appeared in a second study, on T cells expressing NK-cell markers. That publication notes: As the method of synthesis, 5'RACE template switching with UMIs yielded TCR beta cDNA.

This material consisted of PBMCs from blood, taken on the day of vaccination. The receptor set was obtained from a man aged 50 to 60 who received an inactivated influenza vaccine.

In its sample, this clonotype was seen many times. The chain uses TRBV27 and TRBJ2-1; D might be TRBD2 (6 bases). Germline V gives CDR1 MNHEY, CDR2 SMNVEV (reference sequence). V shed 2 bases and J shed 1 base, with 9 bases lying between them. CDR3 size: 15 residues. The CDR3 region is CASSLGLPSYNEQFF. CDR3 bases: TGTGCCAGCAGTTTAGGACTACCGTCCTACAATGAGCAGTTCTTC.

This clonotype was seen more than once but under ten times. This chain connects TRBV7-9 to TRBJ2-7, with unresolved D. Germline CDR1 reads SEHNR; CDR2 reads FQNEAQ (reference sequence). The CDR3 loop spans 11 amino acids. The ends were cut back, 4 bases at V and 6 bases at J, with 7 bases in the middle. CDR3 residues: CASSYIFEQYF. For the CDR3, the DNA is TGTGCCAGCAGCTACATCTTCGAGCAGTACTTC.

This clonotype has just a few counts. The CDR3 DNA reads TGTGCCAGCAGCAACAAGAATGTTTTATTGGACTATGGCTACACCTTC. The encoded protein is CASSNKNVLLDYGYTF. This sequence joins TRBV12-3 or TRBV12-4 and TRBJ1-2; D ambiguous. The CDR3 is 16 amino acids. Trimming pared 6 bases from V and 3 bases from J, leaving 20 bases between.

This clonotype occurred a few times. The V gene is TRBV4-1, the J gene TRBJ1-4; D uncertain. The V gene lost 3 bases and the J gene lost 10 bases, with 12 bases spanning the gap. Germline V gene data show CDR1 as MGHRA and CDR2 as YSYEKL. There are 13 residues in the CDR3. The CDR3 sequence: CASSHDRRGKLFF. The CDR3, as DNA: TGCGCCAGCAGCCATGACCGACGGGGAAAACTGTTTTTT.

This clonotype turned up a few times. This chain connects TRBV29-1 to TRBJ2-7, with 10 bases fitting TRBD1. Germline V CDR1 and CDR2: SQVTM, ANQGSEA. The CDR3 contains 13 residues. After removal of 4 bases from V and 4 bases from J, the junction contained 4 bases not matched to a gene. The CDR3 reads CSVVRTGGYEQYF. In nucleotides, the CDR3 is TGCAGCGTTGTAAGGACAGGGGGGTACGAGCAGTACTTC.

This clonotype was recorded a few times. The chain links TRBV2 to TRBJ2-7; 8 bases are shared with TRBD1. The CDR3 runs to 17 residues. J lost 0 bases, V lost 6 bases, and 13 bases had no gene match. The germline V gene encodes CDR1 SNHLY and CDR2 FYNNEI. The CDR3 sequence is CASSLLHQGQGSYEQYF. CDR3 in DNA: TGTGCCAGCAGCCTTCTCCATCAAGGACAGGGCTCCTACGAGCAGTACTTC. Full variable domain (rest looked up from reference TRBV2 and TRBJ2-7): EPEVTQTPSHQVTQMGQEVILRCVPISNHLYFYWYRQILGQKVEFLVSFYNNEISEKSEIFDDQFSVERPDGSNFTLKIRSTKLEDSAMYFCASSLLHQGQGSYEQYFGPGTRLTVT.

The chain employs TRBV29-1 and TRBJ2-7; possibly TRBD2 for D (5 bases). CDR3 length: 11 amino acids. CDR1 and CDR2 (germline): SQVTM, ANQGSEA. V dropped 6 bases and J dropped 0 bases, with 6 bases sitting between them. The chain's CDR3 is CSVGISYEQYF. DNA of the CDR3: TGCAGCGTCGGGATCTCCTACGAGCAGTACTTC.

This clonotype was recorded a few times. J is TRBJ2-7 and V is TRBV28; D possibly corresponds to TRBD2 (5 bases). V lost 10 bases and J 2 bases, leaving 15 bases between the germline ends. The CDR3 consists of 13 residues. The germline CDR1 and CDR2 sequences are MDHEN and SYDVKM. The CDR3 is CATREPLTYEQYF. The CDR3 DNA sequence: TGTGCCACCCGGGAACCCCTAACCTACGAGCAGTACTTC. Complete variable domain (other parts from reference TRBV28 and TRBJ2-7): DVKVTQSSRYLVKRTGEKVFLECVQDMDHENMFWYRQDPGLGLRLIYFSYDVKMKEKGDIPEGYSVSREKKERFSLILESASTNQTSMYLCATREPLTYEQYFGPGTRLTVT.

The chain couples TRBV5-1 to TRBJ2-1; 12 bases agree with TRBD2. CDR1 and CDR2 (germline): SGHRS, YFSETQ. Trimming removed 4 bases from V and 8 bases from J; junction bases left unmatched: 7. The CDR3 is 15 residues long. The CDR3 nucleotides are TGCGCCAGCAGCACCGGGACTAGCGGGTACTATGAGCAGTTCTTC. Protein product: CASSTGTSGYYEQFF.

This clonotype turned up a few times. This rearrangement joins TRBV28 to TRBJ2-3; D may be TRBD1 (5 bases). Looked up from germline, CDR1 is MDHEN and CDR2 is SYDVKM. This CDR3 has 13 amino acids. The V and J ends lost 6 bases and 3 bases respectively, with 10 bases between them. The CDR3 nucleotides read TGTGCCAGCAGGTGGTCAGGGACAGATACGCAGTATTTT. This gives the protein CASRWSGTDTQYF.